Included here is one T cell receptor beta chain sequence, with context. Antigen: not known. In germline, CDR1 is KGHSH, CDR2 LQKENI. Trimming cost V 3 bases and J 5 bases; bases outside gene matches: 2. The CDR3 extends over 14 amino acids. This sample stems from a study of lymphopenia after photon versus proton radiotherapy. Findings and caveats of the study: Authors raise, but do not show, better survival with proton therapy.

The data were produced by immunoSEQ multiplex PCR, yet TCRdb's version contains in-frame clones alone and is incomplete. Of fewer than 30,000 clones listed, about 88% are singletons. The chain has TRBV18 and TRBJ2-5, with TRBD1 identical over 11 bases. The clonotype originates from a woman aged 45-65 years with cholangiocarcinoma. The specimen was peripheral blood, collected from a patient treated with photon-based radiotherapy. The CDR3 DNA is TGTGCCAGCTCACCCGGGACAGGGGGGGAGACCCAGTACTTC. Translated, it gives CASSPGTGGETQYF.